This T cell receptor (beta chain) stems from a study of blood T cell repertoires in COVID-19. Study as a whole: Researchers got acute and convalescent COVID-19 samples from the United States, Italy and Spain.

How the authors handled the data: For nucleated cells, counts were estimated from reference gene primer amplification. Repertoires were generated with immunoSEQ multiplex PCR, while TCRdb's copy carries only in-frame clones and drops some. D and trimming were read from the DNA, whereas the V and J calls and clone size are those reported in that table. In the table there are around 250,000 clones, around four fifths of which are singletons. CDR1 and CDR2 (germline): SGHRS, YFSETQ. The trim removed 4 bases at V and 0 bases at J, leaving 3 bases unmatched. The CDR3 is 17 amino acids. The receptor's source is an elderly man with acute or convalescent COVID-19. Sequencing was done on a sample of peripheral blood. The chain recombines TRBV5-1 with TRBJ2-2; the match to TRBD2 covers 13 bases. The DNA for the CDR3 is TGCGCCAGCAGCCTAGGACTAGCGGGGGCGAACACCGGGGAGCTGTTTTTT. As protein: CASSLGLAGANTGELFF.